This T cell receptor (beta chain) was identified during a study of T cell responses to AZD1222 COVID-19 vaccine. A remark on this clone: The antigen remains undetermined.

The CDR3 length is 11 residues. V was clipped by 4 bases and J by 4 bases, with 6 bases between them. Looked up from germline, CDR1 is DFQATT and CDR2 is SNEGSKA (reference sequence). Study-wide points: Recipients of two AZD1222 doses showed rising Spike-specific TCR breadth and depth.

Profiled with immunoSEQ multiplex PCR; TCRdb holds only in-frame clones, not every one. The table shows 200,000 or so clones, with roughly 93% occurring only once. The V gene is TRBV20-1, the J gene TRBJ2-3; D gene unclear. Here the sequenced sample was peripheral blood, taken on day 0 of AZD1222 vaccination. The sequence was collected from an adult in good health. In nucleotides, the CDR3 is TGCAGTGCTATTACCGCAGATACGCAGTATTTT. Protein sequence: CSAITADTQYF.